Below, 29 T cell receptor beta chains from the same sample are listed, as sequenced in a study of T-cell memory formation after mild COVID-19. TCRdb reanalysed the 5' RACE reads using MiXCR and keeps one entry per CDR3 protein. The data contain about 160,000 distinct CDR3 sequences, 25% to 40% of them singletons. The specimen sequenced was PBMCs or a T cell subset sorted from them (not recorded which). These receptor sequences come from an adult woman who had mild COVID-19 (a few samples of this study predate the infection). Cell type and time point are not known.

This clonotype occurred a few times. The chain links TRBV7-6 to TRBJ1-2; D gene uncertain. V shed 1 base and J shed 2 bases, with 5 bases lying between them. Germline CDR1 reads SGHVS; CDR2 reads FNYEAQ. CDR3 length equals 13 residues. The CDR3 reads CASSLEQNYGYTF. CDR3 nucleotides: TGTGCCAGCAGCTTAGAACAGAACTATGGCTACACCTTC. Full variable domain (missing parts from reference TRBV7-6 and TRBJ1-2): GAGVSQSPRYKVTKRGQDVALRCDPISGHVSLYWYRQALGQGPEFLTYFNYEAQQDKSGLPNDRFSAERPEGSISTLTIQRTEQRDSAMYRCASSLEQNYGYTFGSGTRLTVV.

This chain joins TRBV15 and TRBJ2-7; 8 bases match TRBD2. CDR1 is LNHNV and CDR2 is YYDKDF in the germline V gene (reference sequence). This CDR3 region has 15 residues. V shed 0 bases and J 2 bases; nucleotides not matched to a gene: 3. The CDR3 region is CATSRDSGGAYEQYF. In DNA form, the CDR3 reads TGTGCCACCAGCAGAGATTCGGGGGGGGCCTACGAGCAGTACTTC.

This rearrangement joins TRBV13 to TRBJ2-7; a weak D match, TRBD1 (5 bases). The CDR3 loop spans 16 amino acids. Looked up from germline, CDR1 is PRHDT and CDR2 is FYEKMQ (reference sequence). V was pared by 3 bases and J by 0 bases, with 15 bases between. The CDR3: CASSLGWGDHSYEQYF. CDR3 DNA: TGTGCCAGCAGCTTGGGGTGGGGCGACCACTCCTACGAGCAGTACTTC.

The chain has TRBV5-1 and TRBJ2-7; unclear D gene. The ends were cut back, 4 bases at V and 2 bases at J, with 16 bases in the middle. Per germline, CDR1 SGHRS and CDR2 YFSETQ. The CDR3 has 15 residues. CDR3: CASSAGPGRAYEQYF. CDR3 DNA sequence: TGCGCCAGCAGCGCCGGCCCCGGACGTGCCTACGAGCAGTACTTC.

This chain links TRBV20-1 with TRBJ1-1; D not certain. The length of the CDR3 is 13 residues. Trimming removed 0 bases at V and 1 base at J, with 6 bases between. Germline V lookup: CDR1 DFQATT, CDR2 SNEGSKA (reference sequence). CDR3 sequence: CSARDLGNTEAFF. CDR3 in DNA: TGCAGTGCTAGAGATCTGGGGAACACTGAAGCTTTCTTT.

The CDR3 region is CASSFPGPEWEQYF. In DNA form, the CDR3 reads TGTGCCAGCAGCTTCCCGGGTCCAGAGTGGGAGCAGTACTTC. The chain employs TRBV7-9 and TRBJ2-7; D is unclear. Trimming pared 3 bases from V and 7 bases from J, leaving 16 bases between. Germline CDR1 is SEHNR and CDR2 is FQNEAQ (reference sequence). This CDR3 spans 14 amino acids.

Many counts were recorded for this clonotype. The rearrangement uses TRBV29-1 and TRBJ2-6; D gene unclear. CDR1 SQVTM and CDR2 ANQGSEA come from the germline V gene. Trimming took 5 bases from V and 4 from J, leaving 6 bases between them. This CDR3 is 12 amino acids long. For the CDR3, the DNA is TGCAGCGTTTCAACCGGGGCCAACGTCCTGACTTTC. Its translation is CSVSTGANVLTF.

CDR3 region: CASSTLPGGNEQFF. In DNA, the CDR3 is TGTGCCAGCAGCACCCTTCCAGGGGGAAATGAGCAGTTCTTC. The rearrangement uses TRBV12-3 or TRBV12-4 and TRBJ2-1; 7 nucleotides line up with TRBD1. The V and J ends lost 6 bases and 7 bases, in that order; junction bases with no gene match: 9. This CDR3 has 14 amino acids.

This clonotype was seen more than once but under ten times. This rearrangement joins TRBV28 to TRBJ2-7, with 8 nucleotides matching TRBD1. Per the germline V gene, CDR1 is MDHEN and CDR2 is SYDVKM. This CDR3 region has 14 residues. J lost 6 bases, V lost 4 bases, and 8 bases had no gene match. DNA of the CDR3: TGTGCCAGCAGTTCCGTGGACAGGGCTCGCGAGCAGTACTTC. Protein sequence: CASSSVDRAREQYF.

This clonotype occurred many times. The chain joins TRBV12-3 or TRBV12-4 to TRBJ1-2; D is ambiguous. The V and J ends lost 11 bases and 2 bases respectively, with 15 bases between them. CDR3 length: 13 amino acids. The CDR3 DNA reads as TGTGCCTGCGCCTTAGACTCCAACTATGGCTACACCTTC. This translates into CACALDSNYGYTF.

This clonotype appeared a few times. The V and J genes are TRBV12-3 or TRBV12-4 and TRBJ2-3, with 11 nucleotides matching TRBD2. The CDR3 is 16 residues long. With 6 bases clipped from V and 2 bases from J, the junction kept 7 bases outside the gene matches. The CDR3 sequence is CASSLTSGINTDTQYF. Here the CDR3 DNA reads TGTGCCAGCAGCTTGACTAGCGGGATTAACACAGATACGCAGTATTTT.

Only a few counts were recorded for this clonotype. The rearrangement joins TRBV24-1 to TRBJ2-7; 8 nucleotides match TRBD1. The CDR3 extends over 13 amino acids. J gave up 6 bases and V 4 bases, and 4 bases lay outside the gene matches. In germline, CDR1 is KGHDR, CDR2 SFDVKD. This chain's CDR3 is CATSDRQGSEQYF. Written as DNA, the CDR3 is TGTGCCACCAGTGACCGACAGGGGAGCGAGCAGTACTTC.

The genes are TRBV5-1 and TRBJ1-1, with TRBD1 as a possible D gene (5 bases). Germline V gives CDR1 SGHRS, CDR2 YFSETQ. The CDR3 loop spans 15 amino acids. Between the trimmed V and J ends, which lost 4 bases and 3 bases, there was a span of 16 bases. The chain's CDR3 is CASSLKGLRDTEAFF. The CDR3, as DNA: TGCGCCAGCAGCCTAAAGGGACTCAGGGACACTGAAGCTTTCTTT.

The gene calls are TRBV15 and TRBJ2-5, with D perhaps TRBD2 (6 bases). The germline V gene encodes CDR1 LNHNV and CDR2 YYDKDF (reference sequence). The CDR3 length is 13 residues. The V end lost 8 bases, the J end lost 2 bases, and 12 bases lay between the germline ends. CDR3 in amino acids: CATARGPQETQYF. Here the CDR3 DNA reads TGTGCCACCGCGCGGGGCCCTCAAGAGACCCAGTACTTC.

The chain has TRBV4-1 and TRBJ1-3; D is undetermined. V was shortened by 4 bases and J by 0 bases, with 10 bases between the two germline ends. The CDR3 extends over 15 amino acids. Germline V gene data show CDR1 as MGHRA and CDR2 as YSYEKL. In DNA form, the CDR3 reads TGCGCCAGCAGCCGGGATCCGGTCTCTGGAAACACCATATATTTT. Encoded protein: CASSRDPVSGNTIYF.

The chain recombines TRBV30 with TRBJ1-3; D is uncertain. Germline CDR1 reads GTSNPN; CDR2 reads SVGIG (reference sequence). The V and J ends lost 5 bases and 2 bases respectively, with 4 bases between them. This CDR3 has 11 amino acids. The CDR3, as DNA: TGTGCCTGGCGGGCTGGAAACACCATATATTTT. Its protein is CAWRAGNTIYF. Combining the CDR3 with reference TRBV30 and TRBJ1-3 gives the whole variable domain SQTIHQWPATLVQPVGSPLSLECTVEGTSNPNLYWYRQAAGRGLQLLFYSVGIGQISSEVPQNLSASRPQDRQFILSSKKLLLSDSGFYLCAWRAGNTIYFGEGSWLTVV.

The chain employs TRBV24-1 and TRBJ2-2; 9 positions agree with TRBD2. V lost 4 bases to trimming and J lost 1 base; unmatched junction nucleotides: 12. The CDR3 is 19 residues long. Germline CDR1 is KGHDR and CDR2 is SFDVKD. Here the CDR3 reads CATSEVVAGAVGNTGELFF. The CDR3 DNA is TGTGCCACCAGTGAGGTAGTAGCGGGAGCTGTCGGGAACACCGGGGAGCTGTTTTTT.

The chain has TRBV21-1 and TRBJ2-5; the listed D gene, TRBD2, was not tested against the DNA. TRBV21-1 corresponds to a pseudogene. CDR3 size: 16 residues. The CDR3 region has the DNA TGTGCCAGCAGCAAAGGAGGGGAGCGGGGGCAAGAGACCCAGTACTTC. Protein product: CASSKGGERGQETQYF.

This clonotype was counted between two and nine times. The rearrangement uses TRBV12-3 or TRBV12-4 and TRBJ2-7, with D perhaps TRBD1 (6 bases). Trimming took 3 bases from V and 2 from J, leaving 14 bases between them. The CDR3 covers 15 residues. The CDR3 protein is CASSFKQGTTYEQYF. The CDR3 DNA reads as TGTGCCAGCAGTTTTAAACAGGGTACTACCTACGAGCAGTACTTC.

The V call is TRBV29-1, the J call TRBJ1-2; TRBD1 aligns across 7 bases. Germline CDR1 reads SQVTM; CDR2 reads ANQGSEA. V dropped 4 bases and J dropped 5; count of bases not matched to a gene: 1. This CDR3 contains 11 residues. The CDR3 DNA reads TGCAGCGTTGGACAGGGTTATGGCTACACCTTC. Its protein product is CSVGQGYGYTF. The complete variable domain, with remaining parts taken from reference TRBV29-1 and TRBJ1-2, reads SAVISQKPSRDICQRGTSLTIQCQVDSQVTMMFWYRQQPGQSLTLIATANQGSEATYESGFVIDKFPISRPNLTFSTLTVSNMSPEDSSIYLCSVGQGYGYTFGSGTRLTVV.

There are many counts of this clonotype. This sequence joins TRBV27 and TRBJ2-7; D possibly corresponds to TRBD2 (6 bases). The CDR3 spans 14 residues. Trimming removed 3 bases at V and 4 bases at J, with 13 bases between. Germline CDR1 reads MNHEY; CDR2 reads SMNVEV (reference sequence). CDR3 nucleotide sequence: TGTGCCAGCAGTTTGGGACTCGGTGGGTACGAGCAGTACTTC. This codes for CASSLGLGGYEQYF.

The V call is TRBV6-1, the J call TRBJ2-7; D is perhaps TRBD1 (6 bases). V lost 7 bases and J lost 2, with 12 bases in between. Germline V gives CDR1 MNHNS, CDR2 SASEGT. This CDR3 comprises 13 residues. In DNA, the CDR3 is TGTGCCAGCAATGTGGACAGAGCCTACGAGCAGTACTTC. Translating gives CASNVDRAYEQYF.

This clonotype was seen a handful of times. The chain is built from TRBV5-1 and TRBJ2-1; 9 bases are shared with TRBD1. V shed 4 bases, J shed 5 bases, and the junction held 7 bases outside the gene matches. Germline CDR1 SGHRS, CDR2 YFSETQ. This CDR3 has 15 residues. Here the CDR3 reads CASSPGQGGNNEQFF. CDR3 in DNA: TGCGCCAGCAGCCCGGGACAGGGTGGGAACAATGAGCAGTTCTTC.

The CDR3 DNA follows: TGTGCCAGCAGCTTGGTTCCAGGATCGGGCGAGCAGTACTTC. This gives the protein CASSLVPGSGEQYF. The chain recombines TRBV5-5 with TRBJ2-7; no clear D gene. The germline V gene has CDR1 SGHKS and CDR2 YYEKEE (reference sequence). V gave up 0 bases and J gave up 6 bases, with 13 bases separating them. The CDR3 loop spans 14 amino acids.

The chain recombines TRBV2 with TRBJ2-3; D remains ambiguous. V was pared by 2 bases and J by 0 bases, with 3 bases between. Germline CDR1 and CDR2: SNHLY and FYNNEI. The CDR3 extends over 13 amino acids. CDR3 protein: CASSEQSTDTQYF. DNA of the CDR3: TGTGCCAGCAGTGAACAGAGCACAGATACGCAGTATTTT.

The gene calls are TRBV6-5 and TRBJ2-2; D uncertain. Germline lookup yields CDR1 MNHEY and CDR2 SVGAGI. Trimming took 2 bases from V and 4 from J, leaving 5 bases between them. CDR3 size: 13 residues. The DNA for the CDR3 is TGTGCCAGCAGTTACCCGGGCACCGGGGAGCTGTTTTTT. It yields the protein CASSYPGTGELFF.

This clonotype was seen only a few times. A junction boundary mismatches the germline segment, possibly from a read error. The V call is TRBV10-3, the J call TRBJ2-5; D is possibly TRBD1 (6 bases). CDR3 length: 14 residues. CDR1 is ENHRY, CDR2 SYGVKD, per germline. This chain's CDR3 is CAISGENLSGWGHF. The CDR3 DNA is TGTGCCATCAGTGGTGAGAACCTAAGTGGATGGGGGCACTTC.

The genes are TRBV27 and TRBJ2-3, with 9 bases identical to TRBD2. This CDR3 spans 12 amino acids. CDR1 is MNHEY, CDR2 SMNVEV, per germline (reference sequence). The ends lost 6 bases at V and 6 bases at J; junction bases unmatched: 1. The CDR3, as DNA: TGTGCCAGCAGGGGGACTAGCGATACGCAGTATTTT. Residues: CASRGTSDTQYF.

Only a few counts were recorded for this clonotype. CDR3 nucleotides: TGTGCCAGCAGCGTTGGAGGCGTGAACACTGAAGCTTTCTTT. Protein: CASSVGGVNTEAFF. J is TRBJ1-1 and V is TRBV7-9; D unclear. The CDR3 extends over 14 amino acids. Germline V gene data show CDR1 as SEHNR and CDR2 as FQNEAQ (reference sequence). The V gene lost 5 bases and the J gene lost 0 bases, with 10 bases spanning the gap.